This entry lists 20 T cell receptor beta chains sequenced from one sample in a study of cytomegalovirus exposure and HLA in healthy donors. Vbeta (60) and Jbeta (13) primers were used in the PCR. The method was immunoSEQ multiplex PCR; TCRdb's version includes in-frame clones alone and lacks a portion of them. The repertoire shows approximately 110,000 clones; the top ten hold 6.8%. Source material: PBMCs. These receptors were collected from a man in his forties or fifties in good health and CMV-seropositive.

The chain couples TRBV28 to TRBJ1-5; 7 positions match TRBD1. Per the germline V gene, CDR1 is MDHEN and CDR2 is SYDVKM. V trimming: 6 bases; J trimming: 5 bases; junction bases outside the gene matches: 7. This CDR3 spans 14 amino acids. CDR3 nucleotides: TGTGCCAGCAGCCGTGAACAGGGGCATCAGCCCCAGCATTTT. Translating it yields CASSREQGHQPQHF.

V usage is TRBV6-1 and J usage is TRBJ2-5; D is uncertain. The CDR3 totals 13 residues. V was clipped by 6 bases and J by 2 bases, with 10 bases between them. Germline V lookup: CDR1 MNHNS, CDR2 SASEGT. Here the CDR3 DNA reads TGTGCCAGCAGAACCCGGGTACAAGAGACCCAGTACTTC. Translation gives CASRTRVQETQYF.

The chain has TRBV5-1 and TRBJ1-2; the match to TRBD1 covers 12 bases. Germline CDR1 and CDR2: SGHRS and YFSETQ. The CDR3 has 15 amino acids. Trimming took 4 bases from V and 7 from J; bases not matched to a gene: 8. This CDR3 is CASSPGTGGSFGYTF. CDR3 DNA: TGCGCCAGCAGCCCCGGGACAGGGGGCTCGTTTGGCTACACCTTC.

J is TRBJ2-3 and V is TRBV5-1, with D possibly TRBD2 on 6 matching bases. V lost 5 bases, J lost 4 bases, and 20 bases lay in between. This CDR3 is built from 16 residues. In germline, CDR1 is SGHRS, CDR2 YFSETQ. CDR3 sequence reads: CASSIVGGKGADTQYF. CDR3 nucleotides: TGCGCCAGCAGTATCGTCGGGGGTAAGGGCGCAGATACGCAGTATTTT. The full variable domain, its missing parts supplied by reference TRBV5-1 and TRBJ2-3, is KAGVTQTPRYLIKTRGQQVTLSCSPISGHRSVSWYQQTPGQGLQFLFEYFSETQRNKGNFPGRFSGRQFSNSRSEMNVSTLELGDSALYLCASSIVGGKGADTQYFGPGTRLTVL.

The chain has TRBV28 and TRBJ1-1; possibly TRBD1 for D (5 bases). Between the trimmed V and J ends, which lost 6 bases and 0 bases, there was a span of 14 bases. The CDR3 extends over 15 amino acids. CDR1 is MDHEN, CDR2 SYDVKM, per germline. The CDR3 nucleotides read TGTGCCAGCAGCCTGAAACAGGTTTTGAACACTGAAGCTTTCTTT. Translation gives CASSLKQVLNTEAFF.

The J gene is TRBJ2-2, the V gene TRBV4-3; D perhaps matches TRBD1 (5 bases). V was cut by 1 base and J by 5 bases, with 11 bases left in between. This CDR3 comprises 15 residues. Per germline, CDR1 LGHNA and CDR2 YSLEER. The CDR3 spells CASSQALQGTGELFF. For the CDR3, the DNA is TGCGCCAGCAGCCAAGCGCTCCAGGGAACCGGGGAGCTGTTTTTT.

The rearrangement uses TRBV19 and TRBJ1-2; TRBD1 aligns across 10 bases. Germline values: CDR1 LNHDA, CDR2 SQIVND (reference sequence). CDR3 length: 14 residues. V lost 6 bases to trimming and J lost 3 bases; unmatched junction nucleotides: 4. Here the CDR3 DNA reads TGTGCCAGTAGGGAGACAGGGGGCGACTATGGCTACACCTTC. Amino acid sequence: CASRETGGDYGYTF.

The chain couples TRBV28 to TRBJ2-2, with D possibly being TRBD2 (5 bases). Looked up from germline, CDR1 is MDHEN and CDR2 is SYDVKM. V dropped 3 bases and J dropped 5 bases, with 10 bases sitting between them. This CDR3 has 14 residues. CDR3 DNA: TGTGCCAGCAGTTTTGAGGGTAATACCGGGGAGCTGTTTTTT. Residues: CASSFEGNTGELFF.

The chain joins TRBV28 to TRBJ2-2, with TRBD2 as a possible D gene (5 bases). V lost 7 bases to trimming and J lost 6 bases, with 18 bases between them. This CDR3 region has 15 residues. Germline CDR1 reads MDHEN; CDR2 reads SYDVKM. The CDR3 sequence: CASTFTPSGAGELFF. The CDR3 DNA is TGTGCCAGCACCTTTACCCCCTCCGGGGCCGGGGAGCTGTTTTTT. The full variable domain, with the rest looked up from reference TRBV28 and TRBJ2-2, is DVKVTQSSRYLVKRTGEKVFLECVQDMDHENMFWYRQDPGLGLRLIYFSYDVKMKEKGDIPEGYSVSREKKERFSLILESASTNQTSMYLCASTFTPSGAGELFFGEGSRLTVL.

This sequence joins TRBV7-3 and TRBJ2-5, with 7 bases that match TRBD2. TRBJ2-7 explains the end of the DNA better; the J call may be wrong. CDR3 size: 17 residues. Germline CDR1 is SGHTA and CDR2 is FQGTGA. CDR3 in DNA: TGTGCCAGCAGCTATAGCGGGCCGCCCGGGAGCTCCTACGAGCAGTACTTC. It is translated as CASSYSGPPGSSYEQYF.

The chain links TRBV10-3 to TRBJ2-5, with 14 bases lining up with TRBD2. The J call may be incorrect, as the DNA end agrees better with TRBJ2-7. This CDR3 comprises 18 residues. Germline V gene data show CDR1 as ENHRY and CDR2 as SYGVKD. The CDR3 sequence: CAISESGLAGGDTYEQYF. The CDR3 coding sequence is TGTGCCATCAGTGAGTCCGGACTAGCGGGAGGCGATACCTACGAGCAGTACTTC.

This chain links TRBV2 with TRBJ2-7; weak D call: TRBD1 (6 bases). The CDR3 spans 15 residues. V lost 0 bases, J lost 0 bases, and 9 bases lay in between. Germline CDR1 SNHLY, CDR2 FYNNEI. The CDR3 nucleotides are TGTGCCAGCAGTGAAGCAGACAGGTTCTCCTACGAGCAGTACTTC. Protein product: CASSEADRFSYEQYF.

This chain links TRBV13 with TRBJ2-7; tentatively, D is TRBD1 (5 bases). Germline lookup yields CDR1 PRHDT and CDR2 FYEKMQ (reference sequence). Deletions cut 5 bases from V and 2 bases from J, with 13 bases between. The CDR3 extends over 14 amino acids. The CDR3 region is CASSPRQKTYEQYF. The CDR3 DNA follows: TGTGCCAGCAGCCCTAGACAGAAGACCTACGAGCAGTACTTC.

The J gene is TRBJ2-3, the V gene TRBV7-8; 7 nucleotides agree with TRBD2. Losses at the gene ends were 3 bases for V and 0 bases for J; bases not matched to a gene: 0. This CDR3 is built from 14 residues. Germline V gives CDR1 SGHVS, CDR2 FQNEAQ. The DNA of the CDR3 is TGTGCCAGCAGCTTTAGCGGGAGCACAGATACGCAGTATTTT. Translated, it gives CASSFSGSTDTQYF.

The chain carries TRBV27 and TRBJ2-3; the D gene is possibly TRBD2 (5 bases). Germline CDR1 and CDR2: MNHEY and SMNVEV (reference sequence). V was shortened by 5 bases and J by 0 bases, with 12 bases between the two germline ends. The CDR3 consists of 15 residues. CDR3 coding DNA: TGTGCCAGCAGTCCCTGGGAGCTAAGCACAGATACGCAGTATTTT. Protein sequence: CASSPWELSTDTQYF.

The V gene is TRBV28, the J gene TRBJ1-5; D is possibly TRBD1 (6 bases). The germline V and J ends were trimmed by 5 bases and 1 base, with 18 bases remaining between them. The CDR3 length is 17 residues. Per germline, CDR1 MDHEN and CDR2 SYDVKM. CDR3 nucleotide sequence: TGTGCCAGCAGTCTTATACAGGGTGCGGTCAGCAATCAGCCCCAGCATTTT. Amino acids: CASSLIQGAVSNQPQHF.

The chain couples TRBV6-5 to TRBJ2-7; 9 bases map to TRBD2. This CDR3 region has 15 residues. The J segment lost 3 bases and the V segment lost 4 bases, leaving 7 bases of the junction unmatched. The V gene's germline CDR1 is MNHEY and CDR2 SVGAGI. The CDR3 DNA sequence: TGTGCCAGCAGTTCCCCGGGACTAGCAGTCTACGAGCAGTACTTC. Protein: CASSSPGLAVYEQYF.

The rearrangement joins TRBV5-8 to TRBJ1-6; TRBD1 agrees at 11 bases. The V gene end was trimmed by 1 base and the J gene end by 9 bases; junction bases not matched to a gene: 3. Germline lookup yields CDR1 SGHTS and CDR2 YDEGEE. The CDR3 is 15 residues long. CDR3: CASSLRTGGSSPLHF. DNA for the CDR3: TGTGCCAGCAGCTTGAGGACAGGGGGCAGTTCACCCCTCCACTTT.

This chain links TRBV7-6 with TRBJ2-3; 14 bases fit TRBD2. The CDR3 has 19 residues. Germline lookup yields CDR1 SGHVS and CDR2 FNYEAQ. J lost 1 base, V lost 3 bases, and 9 bases had no gene match. The CDR3 is CASSLGLAGVVHGTDTQYF. For the CDR3, the DNA is TGTGCCAGCAGCTTGGGACTAGCGGGAGTCGTTCATGGCACAGATACGCAGTATTTT. The whole variable domain, remainder taken from reference TRBV7-6 and TRBJ2-3, is GAGVSQSPRYKVTKRGQDVALRCDPISGHVSLYWYRQALGQGPEFLTYFNYEAQQDKSGLPNDRFSAERPEGSISTLTIQRTEQRDSAMYRCASSLGLAGVVHGTDTQYFGPGTRLTVL.

The rearrangement links TRBV27 to TRBJ1-2; 8 bases map to TRBD1. The CDR3 has 15 residues. Germline CDR1 reads MNHEY; CDR2 reads SMNVEV (reference sequence). V trimming: 2 bases; J trimming: 5 bases; junction bases outside the gene matches: 7. Here the CDR3 reads CASSLVSGQGYGYTF. The DNA of the CDR3 is TGTGCCAGCAGTTTAGTCTCCGGACAGGGTTATGGCTACACCTTC.